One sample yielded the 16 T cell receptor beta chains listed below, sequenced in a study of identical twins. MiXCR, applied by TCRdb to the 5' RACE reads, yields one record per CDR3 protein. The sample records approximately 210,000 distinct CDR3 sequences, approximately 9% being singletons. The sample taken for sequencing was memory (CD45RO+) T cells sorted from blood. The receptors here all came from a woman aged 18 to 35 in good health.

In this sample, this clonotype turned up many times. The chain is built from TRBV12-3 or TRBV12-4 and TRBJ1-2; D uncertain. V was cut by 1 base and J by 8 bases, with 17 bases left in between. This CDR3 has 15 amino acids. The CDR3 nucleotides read TGTGCCAGCAGTTTAGAGTTCGGGGAGACTTTCGGCTACACCTTC. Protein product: CASSLEFGETFGYTF.

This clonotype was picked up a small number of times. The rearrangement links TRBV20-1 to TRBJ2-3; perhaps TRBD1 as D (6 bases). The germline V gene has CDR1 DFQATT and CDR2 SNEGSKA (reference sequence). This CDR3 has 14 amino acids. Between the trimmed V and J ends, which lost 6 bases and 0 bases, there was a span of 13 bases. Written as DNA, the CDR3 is TGCAGTGCCCCCCCACAGGGAAGCACAGATACGCAGTATTTT. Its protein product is CSAPPQGSTDTQYF.

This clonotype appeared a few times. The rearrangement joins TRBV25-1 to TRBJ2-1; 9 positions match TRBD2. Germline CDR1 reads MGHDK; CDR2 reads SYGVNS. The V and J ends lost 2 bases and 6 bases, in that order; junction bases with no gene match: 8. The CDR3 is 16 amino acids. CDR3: CASSEEGLAMINEQFF. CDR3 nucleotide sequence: TGTGCCAGCAGTGAAGAGGGACTAGCTATGATCAATGAGCAGTTCTTC.

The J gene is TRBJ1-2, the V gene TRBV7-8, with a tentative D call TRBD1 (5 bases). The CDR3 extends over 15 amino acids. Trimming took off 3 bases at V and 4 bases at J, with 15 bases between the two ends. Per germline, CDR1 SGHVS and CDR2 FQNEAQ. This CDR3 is CASSFSGAGGYGYTF. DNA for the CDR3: TGTGCCAGCAGCTTTTCCGGGGCGGGGGGCTATGGCTACACCTTC.

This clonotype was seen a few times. As DNA, the CDR3 is TGTGCCAGCAGTTTATACACAGGGGGAGATACGCAGTATTTT. Protein sequence: CASSLYTGGDTQYF. The rearrangement uses TRBV12-3 or TRBV12-4 and TRBJ2-3; 8 bases match TRBD1. The V segment lost 2 bases and the J segment 5 bases; nucleotides outside the gene matches: 3. The CDR3 is made up of 14 amino acids.

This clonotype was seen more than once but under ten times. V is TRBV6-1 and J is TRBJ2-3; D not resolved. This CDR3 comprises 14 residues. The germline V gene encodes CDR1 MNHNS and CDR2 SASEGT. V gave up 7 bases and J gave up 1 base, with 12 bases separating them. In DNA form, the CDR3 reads TGTGCCAGCAACAGCGACACTGGCACAGATACGCAGTATTTT. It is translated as CASNSDTGTDTQYF.

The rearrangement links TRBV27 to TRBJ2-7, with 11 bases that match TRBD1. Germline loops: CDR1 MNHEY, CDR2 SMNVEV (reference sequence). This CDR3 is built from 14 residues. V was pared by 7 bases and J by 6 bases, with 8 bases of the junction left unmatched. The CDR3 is CASTHGTGGSEQYF. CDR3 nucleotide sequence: TGTGCCAGCACACACGGGACAGGGGGGTCCGAGCAGTACTTC.

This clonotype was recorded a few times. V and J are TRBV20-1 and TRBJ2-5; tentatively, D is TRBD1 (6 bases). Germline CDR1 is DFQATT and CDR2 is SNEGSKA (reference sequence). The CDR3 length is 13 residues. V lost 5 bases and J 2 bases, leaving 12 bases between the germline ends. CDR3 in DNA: TGCAGTGCTCCCCTCCAGGGGCAAGAGACCCAGTACTTC. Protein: CSAPLQGQETQYF.

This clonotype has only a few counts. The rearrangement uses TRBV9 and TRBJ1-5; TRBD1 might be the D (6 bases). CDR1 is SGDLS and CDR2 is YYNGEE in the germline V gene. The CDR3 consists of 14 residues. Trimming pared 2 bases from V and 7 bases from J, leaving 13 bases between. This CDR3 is CASSVTQGRQPQHF. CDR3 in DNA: TGTGCCAGCAGCGTCACACAGGGAAGGCAGCCCCAGCATTTT. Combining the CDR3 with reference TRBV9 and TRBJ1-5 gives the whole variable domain DSGVTQTPKHLITATGQRVTLRCSPRSGDLSVYWYQQSLDQGLQFLIQYYNGEERAKGNILERFSAQQFPDLHSELNLSSLELGDSALYFCASSVTQGRQPQHFGDGTRLSIL.

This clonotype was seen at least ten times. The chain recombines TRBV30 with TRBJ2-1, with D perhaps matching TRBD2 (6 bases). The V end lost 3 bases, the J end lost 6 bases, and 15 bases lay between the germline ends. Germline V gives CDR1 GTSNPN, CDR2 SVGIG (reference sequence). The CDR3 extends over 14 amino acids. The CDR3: CAWRSGDWGNEQFF. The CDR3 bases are TGTGCCTGGAGGTCGGGGGACTGGGGCAATGAGCAGTTCTTC. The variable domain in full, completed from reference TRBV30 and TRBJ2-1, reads SQTIHQWPATLVQPVGSPLSLECTVEGTSNPNLYWYRQAAGRGLQLLFYSVGIGQISSEVPQNLSASRPQDRQFILSSKKLLLSDSGFYLCAWRSGDWGNEQFFGPGTRLTVL.

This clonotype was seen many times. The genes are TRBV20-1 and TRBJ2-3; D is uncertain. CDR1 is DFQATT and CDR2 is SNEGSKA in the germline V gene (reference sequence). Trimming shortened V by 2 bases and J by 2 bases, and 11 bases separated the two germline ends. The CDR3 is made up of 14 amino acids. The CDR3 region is CSARSDPPTDTQYF. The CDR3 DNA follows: TGCAGTGCTAGATCCGACCCACCCACAGATACGCAGTATTTT.

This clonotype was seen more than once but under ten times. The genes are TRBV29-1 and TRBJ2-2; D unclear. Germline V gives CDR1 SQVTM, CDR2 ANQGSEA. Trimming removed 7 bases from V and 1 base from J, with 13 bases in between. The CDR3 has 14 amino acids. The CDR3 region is CSADRPRNTGELFF. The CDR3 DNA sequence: TGCAGCGCCGATCGGCCGAGGAACACCGGGGAGCTGTTTTTT.

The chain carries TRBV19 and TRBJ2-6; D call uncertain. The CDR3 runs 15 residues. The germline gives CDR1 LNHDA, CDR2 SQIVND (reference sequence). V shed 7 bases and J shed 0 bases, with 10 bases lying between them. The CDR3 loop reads CASTTLSSGANVLTF. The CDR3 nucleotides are TGTGCCAGTACAACGTTGAGCTCTGGGGCCAACGTCCTGACTTTC. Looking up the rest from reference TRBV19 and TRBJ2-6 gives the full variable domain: DGGITQSPKYLFRKEGQNVTLSCEQNLNHDAMYWYRQDPGQGLRLIYYSQIVNDFQKGDIAEGYSVSREKKESFPLTVTSAQKNPTAFYLCASTTLSSGANVLTFGAGSRLTVL.

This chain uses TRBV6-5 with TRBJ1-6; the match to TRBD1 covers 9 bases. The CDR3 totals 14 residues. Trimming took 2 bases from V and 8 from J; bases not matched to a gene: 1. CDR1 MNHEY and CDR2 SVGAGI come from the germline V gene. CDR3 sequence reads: CASSYRTGDSPLHF. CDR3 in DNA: TGTGCCAGCAGTTACCGGACAGGGGATTCACCCCTCCACTTT.

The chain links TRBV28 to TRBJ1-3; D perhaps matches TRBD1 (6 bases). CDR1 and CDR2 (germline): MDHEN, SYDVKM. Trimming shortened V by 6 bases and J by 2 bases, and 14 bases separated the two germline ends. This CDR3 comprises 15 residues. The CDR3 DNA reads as TGTGCCAGCAGCCCCATCGACAGGCCTGGAAACACCATATATTTT. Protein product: CASSPIDRPGNTIYF.

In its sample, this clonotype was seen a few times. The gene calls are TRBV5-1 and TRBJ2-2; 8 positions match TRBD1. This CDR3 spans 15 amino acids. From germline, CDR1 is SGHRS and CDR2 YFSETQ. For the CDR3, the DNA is TGCGCTAGCGCCGGACAGGGACTGAACACCGGGGAGCTGTTTTTT. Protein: CASAGQGLNTGELFF.